The 15 T cell receptor beta chains below were found in one sample sequenced in a study of cytomegalovirus exposure and HLA in healthy donors. PCR primers comprised 60 Vbeta and 13 Jbeta primers. The method was immunoSEQ multiplex PCR; TCRdb's version includes in-frame clones alone and lacks a portion of them. The repertoire shows 100,000 to 150,000 clones; the top ten hold approximately 1.7%. The sample taken for sequencing was PBMCs. The receptors originated from a woman between 35 and 50 years old in good health and CMV-seropositive.

CDR3 nucleotides: TGTGCCAGCAGCTCACTCGGGGGCACAGATACGCAGTATTTT. It yields the protein CASSSLGGTDTQYF. The rearrangement uses TRBV11-3 and TRBJ2-3; weak D call: TRBD2 (5 bases). Germline CDR1 is SGHNT and CDR2 is YENEEA. V was pared by 4 bases and J by 1 base, with 9 bases between. This CDR3 is 14 amino acids long.

CDR3 bases: TGTGCCAGCGGCCATCAGGGCGGGGAGCTGTTTTTT. This translates into CASGHQGGELFF. V gene TRBV28 combines with J gene TRBJ2-2; weak D call: TRBD1 (5 bases). V was pared by 8 bases and J by 7 bases, with 11 bases between. CDR1 and CDR2 (germline): MDHEN, SYDVKM. The CDR3 length is 12 residues.

V and J are TRBV10-2 and TRBJ2-7; D remains ambiguous. Germline-derived CDR1 and CDR2 are WSHSY and SAAADI. V was pared by 1 base and J by 0 bases, with 13 bases between. The CDR3 is 16 amino acids. The CDR3 DNA sequence: TGCGCCAGCAGTGAGTTTGCGGTTATCCGCTCCTACGAGCAGTACTTC. Translated: CASSEFAVIRSYEQYF.

This chain uses TRBV30 with TRBJ1-5; D gene uncertain. CDR1 is GTSNPN and CDR2 is SVGIG in the germline V gene (reference sequence). V lost 4 bases, J lost 5 bases, and 6 bases lay in between. This CDR3 has 11 amino acids. Here the CDR3 reads CAWTPDQPQHF. The CDR3 bases are TGTGCCTGGACCCCGGATCAGCCCCAGCATTTT.

Notes on this clone: A junction end diverges from the germline sequence, so it may reflect a read error. This chain uses TRBV4-2 with TRBJ1-4; D is perhaps TRBD1 (5 bases). This CDR3 spans 16 amino acids. Germline CDR1 is LGHNA and CDR2 is YNFKEQ. CDR3 sequence: CASSEEVVGANEKLFF. The CDR3 region has the DNA TGTGCCAGCAGCGAAGAAGTGGTAGGGGCTAATGAAAAACTGTTTTTT.

This chain connects TRBV28 to TRBJ1-1; D is uncertain. This CDR3 is 16 amino acids long. Germline CDR1 reads MDHEN; CDR2 reads SYDVKM. V dropped 6 bases and J dropped 0 bases, with 17 bases sitting between them. The CDR3 loop reads CASRLSAGSLNTEAFF. CDR3 bases: TGTGCCAGCAGATTGTCGGCGGGATCGTTGAACACTGAAGCTTTCTTT.

The chain links TRBV7-2 to TRBJ2-1, with TRBD1 identical over 9 bases. Trimming cost V 5 bases and J 9 bases; bases outside gene matches: 11. This CDR3 spans 15 amino acids. Looked up from germline, CDR1 is SGHTA and CDR2 is FQGNSA. The CDR3 loop is CASSVTGGKVSEQFF. The CDR3 DNA reads as TGTGCCAGCAGCGTCACAGGGGGCAAGGTAAGTGAGCAGTTCTTC.

This chain connects TRBV7-3 to TRBJ2-7; a weak D match, TRBD2 (6 bases). Trimming stripped 4 bases from V and 0 bases from J, with 7 bases between. From germline, CDR1 is SGHTA and CDR2 FQGTGA. This CDR3 comprises 13 residues. The CDR3 protein is CASSWRDSYEQYF. CDR3 bases: TGTGCCAGCAGCTGGCGGGACTCCTACGAGCAGTACTTC.

The chain couples TRBV11-1 to TRBJ2-1; 8 bases line up with TRBD2. After removal of 5 bases from V and 7 bases from J, the junction contained 7 bases not matched to a gene. This CDR3 is built from 14 residues. CDR1 and CDR2 from the germline V gene are SGHAT and FQDESV (reference sequence). CDR3 DNA: TGTGCCAGCAGCCCCGGGAGGGGAGGGAATGAGCAGTTCTTC. Its translation: CASSPGRGGNEQFF.

This chain links TRBV19 with TRBJ2-3; D is perhaps TRBD2 (5 bases). Germline loops: CDR1 LNHDA, CDR2 SQIVND (reference sequence). V was cut by 8 bases and J by 1 base, with 10 bases left in between. The CDR3 covers 13 residues. The CDR3 spells CASSAGRTDTQYF. The CDR3 region has the DNA TGTGCCAGTTCGGCGGGCCGCACAGATACGCAGTATTTT. Complete variable domain (other parts from reference TRBV19 and TRBJ2-3): DGGITQSPKYLFRKEGQNVTLSCEQNLNHDAMYWYRQDPGQGLRLIYYSQIVNDFQKGDIAEGYSVSREKKESFPLTVTSAQKNPTAFYLCASSAGRTDTQYFGPGTRLTVL.

The chain recombines TRBV6-4 with TRBJ2-3; D possibly corresponds to TRBD1 (7 bases). Trimming took 3 bases from V and 4 from J, leaving 17 bases between them. CDR1 is MRHNA and CDR2 is SNTAGT in the germline V gene. CDR3 length: 16 residues. CDR3 DNA sequence: TGTGCCAGCAGTGAGGTTGCTCAGGGGGGACCAGATACGCAGTATTTT. Translation: CASSEVAQGGPDTQYF.

This chain connects TRBV11-2 to TRBJ2-7; a possible D gene is TRBD1 (6 bases). Looked up from germline, CDR1 is SGHAT and CDR2 is FQNNGV. There are 13 residues in the CDR3. The V gene lost 4 bases and the J gene lost 3 bases, with 10 bases spanning the gap. The CDR3 loop is CASSSRQDYEQYF. The CDR3 bases are TGTGCCAGCAGCTCAAGACAGGACTACGAGCAGTACTTC.

The J gene is TRBJ1-2, the V gene TRBV27; 7 nucleotides agree with TRBD1. CDR3 length: 14 amino acids. After removal of 2 bases from V and 9 bases from J, the junction contained 9 bases not matched to a gene. Germline V gene lookup returns CDR1 MNHEY and CDR2 SMNVEV (reference sequence). The CDR3 region is CASSLQGVQRSYTF. The CDR3, as DNA: TGTGCCAGCAGTTTACAGGGGGTCCAGAGGAGCTACACCTTC.

Worth noting for this clone: One junction end does not reproduce the germline sequence, and a read error may be involved. The J gene is TRBJ1-2, the V gene TRBV5-8, with TRBD1 identical over 7 bases. Germline V gene lookup returns CDR1 SGHTS and CDR2 YDEGEE. The CDR3 is 16 residues long. The CDR3 DNA reads TGTGCCAGCACCTTGAGGGGGCCGCGTGACAGGACTGGCTACACCTTC. Its translation: CASTLRGPRDRTGYTF.

The chain joins TRBV4-3 to TRBJ2-7, with 7 nucleotides matching TRBD1. Germline trimming cut 1 base from V and 4 bases from J; bases unmatched to any gene: 10. The CDR3 has 16 amino acids. Germline V lookup: CDR1 LGHNA, CDR2 YSLEER. CDR3 sequence (DNA): TGCGCCAGCAGCCAAGGGACCGGGACAGATCCTTACGAGCAGTACTTC. Its protein product is CASSQGTGTDPYEQYF.